This is a list of T cell receptor beta chains from one sample in a study of early T cells in non-severe SARS-CoV-2 infection. TCRdb processed the 5' RACE reads anew with MiXCR; each CDR3 protein has one entry. The sample consists of tens of thousands of distinct CDR3 sequences, roughly 6.2% of them appearing once. The sample consisted of whole blood, taken at baseline. The origin of the receptors is an adult who was a healthcare worker with PCR-confirmed SARS-CoV-2 infection or an uninfected control (not recorded which). Each CDR3 is given with its conserved first and last residue. The D gene is left open where the match is weak. Some rows have no size entry. The others give once, few or many, or a class for an expanded clone.

j_call	d_call	clone_size	v_call	cdr3_nt	cdr3_aa
TRBJ1-1	-	medium-sized	TRBV29-1	TGCAGCGTTGAAGATCAGTCACTCATGAACACTGAAGCTTTCTTT	CSVEDQSLMNTEAFF
TRBJ1-6	TRBD1	many	TRBV4-3	TGCGCCAGCAGCCAAGACGGGACAGGGGGTTCACCCCTCCACTTT	CASSQDGTGGSPLHF
TRBJ2-1	-	many	TRBV5-6	TGTGCCAGCAGCTTAAGCGGGCCTTACAATGAGCAGTTCTTC	CASSLSGPYNEQFF
TRBJ2-1	-	few	TRBV3-1	TGTGCCAGCAGCTCGGGACGCCGAACCTACAATGAGCAGTTCTTC	CASSSGRRTYNEQFF
TRBJ2-4	TRBD2	many	TRBV7-2	TGTGCCAGCAGCAGTGCTAGCGGGGGGATCAAAAACATTCAGTACTTC	CASSSASGGIKNIQYF
TRBJ2-7	-	many	TRBV29-1	TGCAGCGGCAGCGGAGGACAGATGGCGGCGGGGCCTTACGAGCAGTACTTC	CSGSGGQMAAGPYEQYF
TRBJ2-3	-	many	TRBV29-1	TGCAGCGTTGATCGGAGGGGGTCGAGAGATACGCAGTATTTT	CSVDRRGSRDTQYF
TRBJ2-5	-	few	TRBV12-3/TRBV12-4	TGTGCCAGCAGTTTTATTACAGGGAACCAAGAGACCCAGTACTTC	CASSFITGNQETQYF
TRBJ2-3	TRBD2	-	TRBV19	TGTGCCAGTAGTATAGCGGGGCCTAGCGGGGGGGCCACAGATACGCAGTATTTC	CASSIAGPSGGATDTQYF
TRBJ2-5	-	many	TRBV20-1	TGCAGTGCGCGGACTGGGCAGGAGACCCAGTACTTC	CSARTGQETQYF
TRBJ1-4	-	-	TRBV7-8	TGTGCCAGCAGCTTAGTCGTTAGTGTGAGGGCCACTAATGAAAAACTGTTTTTT	CASSLVVSVRATNEKLFF
TRBJ1-1	-	-	TRBV29-1	TGCAGCGTCCGAAAAGGACGACTTGAAGCTTTCTTT	CSVRKGRLEAFF
TRBJ2-1	TRBD1	-	TRBV20-1	TGCAGTGCTAGGGGACAGGGGTTCGATGAGCAGTTCTTC	CSARGQGFDEQFF
TRBJ1-6	TRBD1	-	TRBV3-1	TGTGCCAGCAGCGCGGACAGGCCCAATTCACCCCTCCACTTT	CASSADRPNSPLHF
TRBJ2-2	-	many	TRBV7-2	TGTGCCAGCAGACCCGGGACCGTCCTCCCTGGGGAGCTGTTTTTT	CASRPGTVLPGELFF
TRBJ1-2	-	many	TRBV20-1	TGCAGTGCGGGCGGGCCCAACATCTATGGCTACACCTTC	CSAGGPNIYGYTF
TRBJ2-3	TRBD1	many	TRBV6-5	TGTGCCAGCAGACGGACAGGCGCTACCTACACAGATACGCAGTATTTT	CASRRTGATYTDTQYF
TRBJ2-1	-	-	TRBV28	TGTGCCAGCAGGGGCGGTCGATACTCTGAGCAGTTCTTC	CASRGGRYSEQFF
TRBJ1-4	-	many	TRBV7-9	TGTGCCAGCAGCTCTCAGGGGACGAAACTGTTTTTT	CASSSQGTKLFF
TRBJ1-1	TRBD1	-	TRBV5-4	TGTGCCAGCAGCTTCGGGACAGGGGGTATCACTGAAGCTTTCTTT	CASSFGTGGITEAFF
TRBJ1-1	-	few	TRBV9	TGTGCCAGCAGGGAGGTGATGAACACTGAAGCTTTCTTT	CASREVMNTEAFF
TRBJ1-1	-	many	TRBV15	TGTGCCACCAGCCCCCGCGGGGACGAAGCTTTCTTT	CATSPRGDEAFF
TRBJ2-1	TRBD1	-	TRBV29-1	TGCAGCGGGACGGGACAGGGGCGTGAGCAGTTCTTC	CSGTGQGREQFF
TRBJ1-6	-	many	TRBV30	TGTGCCTGGAAGGTGGGGTTCTATAATTCACCCCTCCACTTT	CAWKVGFYNSPLHF
TRBJ1-4	-	few	TRBV19	TGTGCCAGTAGCGTCGGGGGGCTTGGAGAAAAACTGTTTTTT	CASSVGGLGEKLFF
TRBJ2-7	-	many	TRBV11-2	TGTGCCAGCAGCTTGGGATTTGGGGGGACCTACGAGCAGTACTTC	CASSLGFGGTYEQYF
TRBJ1-2	-	many	TRBV20-1	TGCAGTGCTAGGTACCTCTATGGCTACACCTTC	CSARYLYGYTF
TRBJ1-1	-	-	TRBV9	TGTGCCAGCAGCGTAGTTCCGGCGGGTAGTATGAACACTGAAGCTTTCTTT	CASSVVPAGSMNTEAFF
TRBJ2-1	-	many	TRBV12-3/TRBV12-4	TGTGCCAGCAGCCCTTGGGTGAAGGGGGATGAGCAGTTCTTC	CASSPWVKGDEQFF
TRBJ2-1	-	-	TRBV19	TGTGCCAGTAGTCCCCAGCACGACCGGGAGCAGTTCTTC	CASSPQHDREQFF
TRBJ1-6	-	many	TRBV6-6	TGTGCCAGCAGGGAATATAATTCACCCCTCCACTTT	CASREYNSPLHF
TRBJ1-2	-	few	TRBV7-2	TGTGCCAGCAGCTGGACGGAGACGGGCTACACCTTC	CASSWTETGYTF
TRBJ1-4	TRBD1	many	TRBV20-1	TGCAGTGCGGGAAAGGGGGCGACTAATGAAAAACTGTTTTTT	CSAGKGATNEKLFF
TRBJ2-7	-	many	TRBV15	TGTGCCACCAGCAGAGATTTGCGGACATTCTACGAGCAGTACTTC	CATSRDLRTFYEQYF
TRBJ2-2	-	few	TRBV18	TGTGCCAGCTCACCGGACAGAGGCACCGGGGAGCTGTTTTTT	CASSPDRGTGELFF
TRBJ2-3	TRBD2	few	TRBV7-2	TGTGCCAGCAGCACTAGCGGGGGGGGCACAGATACGCAGTATTTT	CASSTSGGGTDTQYF
TRBJ2-7	TRBD1	many	TRBV12-3/TRBV12-4	TGTGCCAGCAGTTTCGACAGGGGCAACTACGAGCAGTACTTC	CASSFDRGNYEQYF